The next 9 T cell receptor beta chains were all read from a single sample in a study of T cells after yellow fever vaccination. A single record per CDR3 protein comes from TCRdb applying MiXCR to the 5' RACE reads. This sample has fewer than 400,000 distinct CDR3 sequences; about 6.2% occur once, and the top ten carry over 12%. The material sequenced was PBMCs, taken 5 days after the yellow fever booster vaccination. The origin of the receptors is a man between 25 and 39 years old who received the YFV17D yellow fever vaccine.

This clonotype was recorded a few times. The chain has TRBV24-1 and TRBJ2-1; possible D gene TRBD2, 5 bases. CDR1 and CDR2 (germline): KGHDR, SFDVKD. This CDR3 region has 14 residues. Trimming removed 4 bases at V and 4 bases at J, with 10 bases between. The CDR3 here is CATSDTGIYNEQFF. CDR3 sequence (DNA): TGTGCCACCAGTGACACGGGGATATACAATGAGCAGTTCTTC.

The V and J genes are TRBV6-1 and TRBJ1-2, with D possibly being TRBD1 (6 bases). Trimming took off 3 bases at V and 6 bases at J, with 11 bases between the two ends. Germline-derived CDR1 and CDR2 are MNHNS and SASEGT. This CDR3 is 13 amino acids long. CDR3 sequence: CASSENRADGYTF. In nucleotides, the CDR3 is TGTGCCAGCAGTGAGAACAGGGCCGATGGCTACACCTTC.

V is TRBV29-1 and J is TRBJ1-1, with D possibly matching TRBD1 (5 bases). In germline, CDR1 is SQVTM, CDR2 ANQGSEA. CDR3 length: 14 amino acids. Between the trimmed V and J ends, which lost 5 bases and 1 base, there was a span of 14 bases. CDR3 nucleotide sequence: TGCAGCGTTCTCCCGGGACTTCAGAACACTGAAGCTTTCTTT. Amino acids: CSVLPGLQNTEAFF.

At least ten counts were recorded for this clonotype. The CDR3: CAISGPPGLAGGEAKNIQYF. CDR3 coding DNA: TGTGCCATCAGTGGGCCCCCGGGACTAGCGGGAGGTGAGGCCAAAAACATTCAGTACTTC. The J gene is TRBJ2-4, the V gene TRBV10-3; 15 bases map to TRBD2. Unmatched junction bases numbered 11, after V lost 4 bases and J lost 1 base. The CDR3 spans 20 residues. Germline CDR1 and CDR2: ENHRY and SYGVKD.

At least ten counts were recorded for this clonotype. The chain joins TRBV3-1 to TRBJ2-5; the match to TRBD2 covers 7 bases. This CDR3 has 16 amino acids. Germline V gene lookup returns CDR1 LGHDT and CDR2 YNNKEL (reference sequence). V was pared by 0 bases and J by 4 bases, with 8 bases of the junction left unmatched. The DNA of the CDR3 is TGTGCCAGCAGCCAAGATTCTCCGGGAGGCAGAGAGACCCAGTACTTC. Translating gives CASSQDSPGGRETQYF.

This clonotype was picked up a small number of times. The chain uses TRBV6-2 or TRBV6-3 and TRBJ2-1, with 7 positions matching TRBD1. Germline CDR1 and CDR2: MNHEY and SVGEGT. Germline trimming cut 7 bases from V and 6 bases from J; bases unmatched to any gene: 9. The CDR3 has 14 amino acids. This chain's CDR3 is CASTLDRVANEQFF. The CDR3 nucleotides read TGTGCCAGCACCCTCGACAGGGTCGCCAATGAGCAGTTCTTC.

This clonotype was recorded many times. The chain is built from TRBV29-1 and TRBJ2-2; D unclear. The CDR3 contains 13 residues. CDR1 is SQVTM, CDR2 ANQGSEA, per germline. The V end lost 6 bases, the J end lost 1 base, and 9 bases lay between the germline ends. This CDR3 is CSVQDKNTGELFF. The CDR3 region has the DNA TGCAGCGTACAAGACAAGAACACCGGGGAGCTGTTTTTT.

At least ten counts were recorded for this clonotype. The rearrangement uses TRBV12-3 or TRBV12-4 and TRBJ2-3; possibly TRBD1 or TRBD2 for D (5 bases each). Trimming removed 4 bases from V and 0 bases from J, with 14 bases in between. The CDR3 contains 16 residues. In DNA, the CDR3 is TGTGCCAGCAGTTCCGCGAGGGGCGGTAGCACAGATACGCAGTATTTT. This translates into CASSSARGGSTDTQYF.

This clonotype was detected ten times or more. The chain is built from TRBV7-8 and TRBJ2-4; D remains ambiguous. The V gene lost 2 bases and the J gene lost 4 bases, with 12 bases spanning the gap. Germline V lookup: CDR1 SGHVS, CDR2 FQNEAQ. The length of the CDR3 is 15 residues. The CDR3 DNA follows: TGTGCCAGCAGCTTAACCCTTGGGCAAAAAAACATTCAGTACTTC. The encoded protein is CASSLTLGQKNIQYF.